Listed here are 22 T cell receptor beta chains from one sample, sequenced in a study of response to subunit inactivated influenza vaccine. Via MiXCR, TCRdb re-called the RT-PCR reads, giving one row per CDR3 protein. Seen here are about 650,000 distinct CDR3 sequences, around a sixth observed once, and the top ten hold about 9.9%. The starting material was PBMCs from blood, obtained 11 to 12 days after vaccination. The source of these receptors is a man between 50 and 59 years old who received an inactivated influenza vaccine.

The chain uses TRBV7-8 and TRBJ2-7; 8 positions match TRBD1. V lost 4 bases to trimming and J lost 5 bases; unmatched junction nucleotides: 7. Germline values: CDR1 SGHVS, CDR2 FQNEAQ. The CDR3 totals 14 residues. The CDR3 spells CASSYGQGQNEQYF. The DNA of the CDR3 is TGTGCCAGCAGCTATGGACAGGGTCAGAACGAGCAGTACTTC.

The rearrangement joins TRBV28 to TRBJ2-1; 10 positions match TRBD2. The ends lost 5 bases at V and 1 base at J; junction bases unmatched: 11. The germline V gene encodes CDR1 MDHEN and CDR2 SYDVKM. This CDR3 region has 18 residues. The CDR3: CASSIPSGGAFSYNEQFF. DNA for the CDR3: TGTGCCAGCAGTATCCCAAGCGGGGGGGCTTTTTCCTACAATGAGCAGTTCTTC.

This clonotype was detected a few times. V and J are TRBV27 and TRBJ2-5, with unresolved D. Germline V gene sequence: CDR1 MNHEY, CDR2 SMNVEV (reference sequence). V lost 8 bases, J lost 3 bases, and 22 bases lay in between. The CDR3 covers 16 residues. The CDR3 DNA is TGTGCCAGCGGCTCAAAAGGTACTGGCGCGGAAGAGACCCAGTACTTC. This encodes CASGSKGTGAEETQYF.

This clonotype occurred many times. The CDR3 nucleotides read TGCGCCAGCAGTGAGAGGGGGCGCAACGGGGAGCTGTTTTTT. Protein: CASSERGRNGELFF. The chain couples TRBV10-2 to TRBJ2-2, with 7 bases matching TRBD1. CDR1 is WSHSY, CDR2 SAAADI, per germline. The CDR3 sequence is 14 residues long. The ends lost 2 bases at V and 7 bases at J; junction bases unmatched: 4.

V usage is TRBV6-5 and J usage is TRBJ2-5; 8 bases align to TRBD1. The germline V gene encodes CDR1 MNHEY and CDR2 SVGAGI. V gave up 0 bases and J gave up 6 bases; unmatched junction bases: 6. The CDR3 loop spans 15 amino acids. CDR3 residues: CASSYSWTGTKTQYF. For the CDR3, the DNA is TGTGCCAGCAGTTACTCCTGGACAGGGACCAAGACCCAGTACTTC.

This clonotype was found many times. The V and J genes are TRBV28 and TRBJ2-7; D unresolved. Germline V CDR1 and CDR2: MDHEN, SYDVKM. V dropped 1 base and J dropped 2 bases, with 3 bases sitting between them. The CDR3 contains 12 residues. CDR3 bases: TGTGCCAGCAGTTTATTAACCTACGAGCAGTACTTC. It encodes CASSLLTYEQYF.

This clonotype appeared many times. This sequence joins TRBV12-3 or TRBV12-4 and TRBJ2-1; the match to TRBD1 covers 9 bases. The CDR3 runs to 16 residues. The trim removed 2 bases at V and 3 bases at J, leaving 5 bases unmatched. The chain's CDR3 is CASSLSGQGIYNEQFF. The CDR3 DNA reads as TGTGCCAGCAGTTTATCGGGACAGGGAATCTACAATGAGCAGTTCTTC.

Here the CDR3 DNA reads TGTGCCAGCAGTTTATACCAGGGGGCCTACGAGCAGTACTTC. Its translation is CASSLYQGAYEQYF. This chain links TRBV28 with TRBJ2-7, with 7 nucleotides matching TRBD1. Trimming removed 1 base from V and 2 bases from J; junction bases left unmatched: 2. This CDR3 comprises 14 residues. Germline-derived CDR1 and CDR2 are MDHEN and SYDVKM.

Only a few counts were recorded for this clonotype. V gene TRBV9 combines with J gene TRBJ2-1; the match to TRBD2 covers 11 bases. V gave up 2 bases and J gave up 0 bases; unmatched junction bases: 13. CDR1 is SGDLS and CDR2 is YYNGEE in the germline V gene. This CDR3 is built from 20 residues. The CDR3 loop is CASSVTGLAGYTSSYNEQFF. CDR3 nucleotide sequence: TGTGCCAGCAGCGTTACAGGACTAGCGGGTTACACTAGCTCCTACAATGAGCAGTTCTTC.

This clonotype was seen at least ten times. The chain is built from TRBV5-1 and TRBJ2-7; TRBD1 aligns across 7 bases. Germline assignment: CDR1 SGHRS and CDR2 YFSETQ. The J segment lost 1 base and the V segment lost 4 bases, leaving 11 bases of the junction unmatched. This CDR3 is built from 16 residues. CDR3 DNA: TGCGCCAGCAGCAGTATAGGGGGCGCCGGATCCTACGAGCAGTACTTC. Translated, it gives CASSSIGGAGSYEQYF.

The chain links TRBV20-1 to TRBJ2-1; 12 nucleotides line up with TRBD2. Per the germline V gene, CDR1 is DFQATT and CDR2 is SNEGSKA (reference sequence). Trimming removed 6 bases from V and 5 bases from J; junction bases left unmatched: 17. The CDR3 extends over 18 amino acids. CDR3 sequence (DNA): TGCAGTGCCCAAGGATGGACTAGCGGGAAGGTCTTGAACAATGAGCAGTTCTTC. Its translation is CSAQGWTSGKVLNNEQFF.

J is TRBJ2-2 and V is TRBV7-2; TRBD2 aligns across 7 bases. The CDR3 is made up of 16 amino acids. Germline lookup yields CDR1 SGHTA and CDR2 FQGNSA. With V trimmed by 3 bases and J by 4 bases, 8 bases remained unmatched. Here the CDR3 reads CASSFLREWPTGELFF. Written as DNA, the CDR3 is TGTGCCAGCAGCTTCTTGCGGGAGTGGCCCACCGGGGAGCTGTTTTTT.

The rearrangement joins TRBV20-1 to TRBJ2-7; 16 nucleotides align to TRBD2. The CDR3 covers 17 residues. V shed 5 bases and J 3 bases; nucleotides not matched to a gene: 10. Germline loops: CDR1 DFQATT, CDR2 SNEGSKA (reference sequence). The CDR3 DNA follows: TGCAGTGCTTCCGCCGGGACTAGCGGGGGGGCCGGCTACGAGCAGTACTTC. It translates to CSASAGTSGGAGYEQYF.

The rearrangement joins TRBV2 to TRBJ2-1; D may be TRBD1 (6 bases). From germline, CDR1 is SNHLY and CDR2 FYNNEI. The CDR3 covers 14 residues. Deletions cut 6 bases from V and 6 bases from J, with 15 bases between. The CDR3 DNA reads as TGTGCCAGCAGCCGGACGAGGGGGACCAATGAGCAGTTCTTC. It codes for CASSRTRGTNEQFF.

The J gene is TRBJ2-7, the V gene TRBV20-1; 9 nucleotides agree with TRBD1. V trimming: 5 bases; J trimming: 2 bases; junction bases outside the gene matches: 13. CDR1 and CDR2 from the germline V gene are DFQATT and SNEGSKA (reference sequence). This CDR3 is 16 amino acids long. DNA for the CDR3: TGCAGTGCTCATCAACCACCGGGACAGGGAACCTACGAGCAGTACTTC. Residues: CSAHQPPGQGTYEQYF.

The chain carries TRBV5-1 and TRBJ2-1; D remains unclear. The germline V and J ends were trimmed by 0 bases and 0 bases, with 10 bases remaining between them. The CDR3 runs 16 residues. The germline gives CDR1 SGHRS, CDR2 YFSETQ. CDR3: CASSLVRMSSYNEQFF. The CDR3 DNA sequence: TGCGCCAGCAGCTTGGTTCGGATGAGCTCCTACAATGAGCAGTTCTTC.

The chain employs TRBV5-1 and TRBJ2-5; a weak D match, TRBD1 (6 bases). There are 14 residues in the CDR3. V lost 1 base and J 4 bases, leaving 11 bases between the germline ends. Germline CDR1 is SGHRS and CDR2 is YFSETQ. CDR3 bases: TGCGCCAGCAGCTTGAGGGGGAGAGGAGAGACCCAGTACTTC. Translated: CASSLRGRGETQYF. Variable domain in full (rest from reference TRBV5-1 and TRBJ2-5): KAGVTQTPRYLIKTRGQQVTLSCSPISGHRSVSWYQQTPGQGLQFLFEYFSETQRNKGNFPGRFSGRQFSNSRSEMNVSTLELGDSALYLCASSLRGRGETQYFGPGTRLLVL.

This clonotype was recorded at least ten times. This chain uses TRBV29-1 with TRBJ2-5; D may correspond to TRBD1 or TRBD2 (5 bases each). The V end was cut by 1 base, the J end by 5 bases, with 11 bases between. CDR3 size: 13 residues. The V gene's germline CDR1 is SQVTM and CDR2 ANQGSEA. The CDR3 coding sequence is TGCAGCGTTGAAGTGGGGACGCGGGAGACCCAGTACTTC. Residues: CSVEVGTRETQYF.

This clonotype was detected a few times. V and J are TRBV11-2 and TRBJ2-1; TRBD2 agrees at 8 bases. The length of the CDR3 is 16 residues. The germline CDR1 and CDR2 sequences are SGHAT and FQNNGV. Trimming cost V 6 bases and J 1 base; bases outside gene matches: 8. In nucleotides, the CDR3 is TGTGCCAGCAGGGGGGGTAGCGGGGTTTCCTACAATGAGCAGTTCTTC. Protein: CASRGGSGVSYNEQFF.

J is TRBJ2-3 and V is TRBV6-2 or TRBV6-3; D unresolved. The CDR3 spans 14 residues. Per germline, CDR1 MNHEY and CDR2 SVGEGT. Trimming removed 7 bases at V and 1 base at J, with 12 bases between. CDR3 loop: CASNHRSGTDTQYF. The CDR3 nucleotides are TGTGCCAGCAATCACCGGAGTGGCACAGATACGCAGTATTTT.

The chain joins TRBV7-2 to TRBJ2-1, with 11 bases matching TRBD2. CDR1 is SGHTA, CDR2 FQGNSA, per germline. The CDR3 runs to 16 residues. The ends lost 2 bases at V and 8 bases at J; junction bases unmatched: 8. CDR3 sequence reads: CASSLTGLAGGHEQFF. The DNA of the CDR3 is TGTGCCAGCAGCTTAACTGGACTAGCGGGCGGGCATGAGCAGTTCTTC.

This chain connects TRBV12-3 or TRBV12-4 to TRBJ2-3; no reliable D call. V lost 5 bases and J lost 4, with 25 bases in between. This CDR3 contains 18 residues. The CDR3 is CASSDGWAITDSADTQYF. The DNA of the CDR3 is TGTGCCAGCAGTGACGGGTGGGCAATTACGGATTCCGCAGATACGCAGTATTTT.